This entry features one T cell receptor (beta chain) sequence. Antigen unknown. This record comes from a study of cytomegalovirus exposure and HLA in healthy donors. Study observations and caveats: Subsequent analysis revealed that first-cohort TCR clusters tended to co-occur in the 130 or so validation repertoires.

CDR1 is MNHEY, CDR2 SMNVEV, per germline (reference sequence). The CDR3 contains 15 residues. Trimming removed 6 bases from V and 0 bases from J; junction bases left unmatched: 4. The donors were members of the validation cohort, which comprised about 120 subjects and was separate from the first cohort of 600 to 800 subjects. Using immunoSEQ multiplex PCR, the repertoire was profiled, and TCRdb retains in-frame clones only, with some absent. The sample contains 90,000 to 100,000 clones, less than 90% of which appear only once. This clonotype was obtained from a man between 18 and 35 years old in good health and CMV-seropositive. Sequenced: PBMCs. The chain combines TRBV27 with TRBJ2-2; TRBD1 agrees at 7 bases. Here the CDR3 reads CASRPGTANTGELFF. The CDR3 nucleotides read TGTGCCAGCAGACCTGGGACAGCGAACACCGGGGAGCTGTTTTTT.